The next 5 T cell receptor beta chains were all read from a single sample in a study of blood T cell repertoires in COVID-19. Sequencing used immunoSEQ multiplex PCR; TCRdb keeps in-frame clones, though not all of them. The sample yields under 300,000 clones, 86% seen once. The specimen sequenced was peripheral blood. These receptors all stem from a man older than 75 with acute or convalescent COVID-19.

V and J are TRBV6-6 and TRBJ2-7; the D is unclear. Germline lookup yields CDR1 MNHNY and CDR2 SVGAGI (reference sequence). This CDR3 has 11 residues. The V and J ends lost 8 bases and 6 bases respectively, with 11 bases between them. The CDR3 DNA reads as TGTGCCAGCCGGGTATCGAGCGAGCAGTACTTC. Amino acid sequence: CASRVSSEQYF.

Points on this clone: The sample contains more than one DNA sequence encoding this CDR3. The gene calls are TRBV5-1 and TRBJ1-1; D is unclear. The length of the CDR3 is 13 residues. V dropped 3 bases and J dropped 0 bases, with 6 bases sitting between them. Looked up from germline, CDR1 is SGHRS and CDR2 is YFSETQ. As DNA, the CDR3 is TGCGCCAGCAGCTCGGGAATGAACACTGAAGCTTTCTTT. Translating it yields CASSSGMNTEAFF.

The chain carries TRBV11-2 and TRBJ2-1, with 7 positions matching TRBD2. V gave up 0 bases and J gave up 10 bases; unmatched junction bases: 6. Germline V gene sequence: CDR1 SGHAT, CDR2 FQNNGV. The CDR3 is 14 amino acids. The CDR3 DNA sequence: TGTGCCAGCAGCTTAGAGGGGGGGGTCCGGGAGCAGTTCTTC. Its protein product is CASSLEGGVREQFF.

This sequence joins TRBV7-6 and TRBJ2-3, with D maybe TRBD1 (5 bases). This CDR3 comprises 16 residues. Between the trimmed V and J ends, which lost 4 bases and 4 bases, there was a span of 18 bases. Germline CDR1 SGHVS, CDR2 FNYEAQ. The CDR3 DNA reads as TGTGCCAGCAGCTCGGAACCCAGGGTTCGCGCAGATACGCAGTATTTT. Translation: CASSSEPRVRADTQYF.

CDR3 sequence: CASSRPGGLNTEAFF. CDR3 DNA: TGTGCCAGCAGCCGTCCCGGGGGATTGAACACTGAAGCTTTCTTT. The chain employs TRBV5-4 and TRBJ1-1, with D maybe TRBD1 (5 bases). This CDR3 comprises 15 residues. Looked up from germline, CDR1 is SGHNT and CDR2 is YYREEE (reference sequence). Trimming removed 4 bases at V and 0 bases at J, with 13 bases between.